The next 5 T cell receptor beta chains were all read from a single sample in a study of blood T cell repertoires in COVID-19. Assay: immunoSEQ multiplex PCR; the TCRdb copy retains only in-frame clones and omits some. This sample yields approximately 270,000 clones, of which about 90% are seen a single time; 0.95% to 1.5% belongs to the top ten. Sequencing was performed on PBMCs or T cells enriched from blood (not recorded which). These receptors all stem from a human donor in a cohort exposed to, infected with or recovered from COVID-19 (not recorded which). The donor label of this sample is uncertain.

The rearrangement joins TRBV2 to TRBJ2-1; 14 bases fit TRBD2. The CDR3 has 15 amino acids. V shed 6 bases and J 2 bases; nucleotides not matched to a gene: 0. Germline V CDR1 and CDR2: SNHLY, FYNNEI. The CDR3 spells CASRGLAGAYNEQFF. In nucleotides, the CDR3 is TGTGCCAGCAGGGGACTAGCGGGGGCCTACAATGAGCAGTTCTTC. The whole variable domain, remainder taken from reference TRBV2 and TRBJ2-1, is EPEVTQTPSHQVTQMGQEVILRCVPISNHLYFYWYRQILGQKVEFLVSFYNNEISEKSEIFDDQFSVERPDGSNFTLKIRSTKLEDSAMYFCASRGLAGAYNEQFFGPGTRLTVL.

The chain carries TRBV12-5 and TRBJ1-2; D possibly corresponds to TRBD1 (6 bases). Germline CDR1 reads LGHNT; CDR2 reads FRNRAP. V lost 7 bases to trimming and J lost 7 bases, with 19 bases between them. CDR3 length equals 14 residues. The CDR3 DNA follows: TGTGCTAGTGCCCCGGCCGCAGGGGCGGGTGGCTACACCTTC. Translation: CASAPAAGAGGYTF.

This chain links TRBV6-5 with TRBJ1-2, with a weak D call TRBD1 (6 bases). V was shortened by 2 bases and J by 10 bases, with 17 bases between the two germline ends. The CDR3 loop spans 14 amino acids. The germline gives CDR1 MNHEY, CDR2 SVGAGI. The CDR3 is CASSYRQGTHNYTF. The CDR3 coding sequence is TGTGCCAGCAGTTACCGGCAGGGGACACATAACTACACCTTC.

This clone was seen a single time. The CDR3 reads CASSLEGRLNSPLHF. The CDR3 DNA is TGTGCCAGCAGCTTAGAGGGCAGGCTCAATTCACCCCTCCACTTT. The chain is built from TRBV11-2 and TRBJ1-6; the D is unclear. The CDR3 runs to 15 residues. From germline, CDR1 is SGHAT and CDR2 FQNNGV. V lost 0 bases, J lost 7 bases, and 10 bases lay in between.

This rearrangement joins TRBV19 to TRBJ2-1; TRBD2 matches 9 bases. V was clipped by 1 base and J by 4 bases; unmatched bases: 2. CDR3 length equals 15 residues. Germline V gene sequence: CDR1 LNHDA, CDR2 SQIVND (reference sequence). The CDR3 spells CASSIASGEYNEQFF. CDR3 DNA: TGTGCCAGTAGTATAGCTAGCGGGGAATACAATGAGCAGTTCTTC. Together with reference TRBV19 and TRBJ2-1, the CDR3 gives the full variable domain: DGGITQSPKYLFRKEGQNVTLSCEQNLNHDAMYWYRQDPGQGLRLIYYSQIVNDFQKGDIAEGYSVSREKKESFPLTVTSAQKNPTAFYLCASSIASGEYNEQFFGPGTRLTVL.